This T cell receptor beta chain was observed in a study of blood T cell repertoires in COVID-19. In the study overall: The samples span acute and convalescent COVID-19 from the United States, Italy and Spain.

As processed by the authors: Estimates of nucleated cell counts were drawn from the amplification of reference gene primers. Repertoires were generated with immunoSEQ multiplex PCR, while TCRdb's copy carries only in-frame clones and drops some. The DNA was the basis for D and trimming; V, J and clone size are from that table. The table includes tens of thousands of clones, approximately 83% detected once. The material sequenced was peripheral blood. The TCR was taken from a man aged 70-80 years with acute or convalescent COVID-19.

The CDR3 DNA reads TGCGCCAGCAGCCAGGAGCAGGGGTCCTACAATGAGCAGTTCTTC. This translates into CASSQEQGSYNEQFF. The gene calls are TRBV4-3 and TRBJ2-1, with a tentative D call TRBD1 (6 bases). Trimming took off 3 bases at V and 1 base at J, with 10 bases between the two ends. The CDR3 consists of 15 residues. Germline-derived CDR1 and CDR2 are LGHNA and YSLEER.